Listed below are T cell receptor beta chains from one sample, sequenced in a study of glioma-infiltrating T cells. TCRdb analysed the multiplex PCR reads with MiXCR anew, one entry per CDR3 protein. The sample contains 300,000 to 450,000 distinct CDR3 sequences, 41% of which appear only once. Sequenced sample: glioma tissue, nonneoplastic brain tissue, or PBMCs (not recorded which). The receptors were sampled from a human donor with low-grade glioma or glioblastoma, undergoing nonglioma brain surgery, or in good health (not recorded which). Each CDR3 is given with its conserved first and last residue. A D gene is named only where the DNA matches it firmly. Clone size is not always given. Where it is, it says once, few, many or a class for expanded clones.

CDR3aa: CASRAGQGRNQPQHF
CDR3nt: TGTGCCAGCAGGGCCGGACAGGGGAGGAATCAGCCCCAGCATTTT
j_gene: TRBJ1-5
d_gene: TRBD1
abundance: NA
v_gene: TRBV6-2/TRBV6-3

CDR3aa: CASSYLKTGAGEQFF
CDR3nt: TGTGCCAGCAGTTACTTGAAGACAGGGGCAGGTGAGCAGTTCTTC
j_gene: TRBJ2-1
d_gene: TRBD1
abundance: NA
v_gene: TRBV6-5

CDR3aa: CATSDLIGKQYF
CDR3nt: TGTGCCACCAGTGATTTGATCGGAAAACAGTACTTC
j_gene: TRBJ2-4
d_gene: NA
abundance: few
v_gene: TRBV24-1

CDR3aa: CASSQDLPNSETAYEQYF
CDR3nt: TGTGCCAGCAGCCAAGATTTACCCAACTCAGAGACAGCCTACGAGCAGTACTTC
j_gene: TRBJ2-7
d_gene: NA
abundance: NA
v_gene: TRBV4-2

CDR3aa: CASSLASSSGETQYF
CDR3nt: TGTGCCAGCAGCTTAGCTTCGTCTAGCGGGGAGACCCAGTACTTC
j_gene: TRBJ2-5
d_gene: TRBD2
abundance: few
v_gene: TRBV7-2

CDR3aa: CSARDPGQGEKLFF
CDR3nt: TGCAGTGCTAGAGATCCAGGACAGGGTGAAAAACTGTTTTTT
j_gene: TRBJ1-4
d_gene: TRBD1
abundance: NA
v_gene: TRBV20-1

CDR3aa: CSARPGTHGGETQYF
CDR3nt: TGCAGTGCTCGCCCGGGGACCCACGGCGGGGAGACCCAGTACTTC
j_gene: TRBJ2-5
d_gene: NA
abundance: many
v_gene: TRBV20-1

CDR3aa: CASSQVYRRSYEQYF
CDR3nt: TGTGCCAGCAGCCAGGTCTACAGGCGATCCTACGAGCAGTACTTC
j_gene: TRBJ2-7
d_gene: NA
abundance: NA
v_gene: TRBV7-9

CDR3aa: CASSLPGVYVLTF
CDR3nt: TGTGCCAGCAGTCTCCCCGGGGTTTACGTCCTGACTTTC
j_gene: TRBJ2-6
d_gene: NA
abundance: many
v_gene: TRBV6-2/TRBV6-3

CDR3aa: CASSPRSTFEQFF
CDR3nt: TGTGCCAGCAGCCCCCGAAGCACGTTCGAGCAGTTCTTC
j_gene: TRBJ2-1
d_gene: NA
abundance: many
v_gene: TRBV7-8

CDR3aa: CSAETTGGTTEAFF
CDR3nt: TGCAGTGCTGAAACGACAGGGGGGACGACTGAAGCTTTCTTT
j_gene: TRBJ1-1
d_gene: TRBD1
abundance: many
v_gene: TRBV20-1

CDR3aa: CASQNAGGDENQYF
CDR3nt: TGCGCCAGCCAAAACGCAGGGGGCGATGAGAACCAGTACTTC
j_gene: TRBJ2-5
d_gene: TRBD1
abundance: NA
v_gene: TRBV5-1

CDR3aa: CASSSHAGTSGVKAYEQYF
CDR3nt: TGTGCCAGCAGTTCCCACGCCGGGACTAGCGGTGTCAAAGCCTACGAGCAGTACTTC
j_gene: TRBJ2-7
d_gene: TRBD2
abundance: NA
v_gene: TRBV27

CDR3aa: CASSLLRGQDTQYF
CDR3nt: TGTGCCAGCAGTTTACTCCGGGGACAGGATACGCAGTATTTT
j_gene: TRBJ2-3
d_gene: TRBD1
abundance: few
v_gene: TRBV12-3/TRBV12-4

CDR3aa: CSASGQGAFDSPLHF
CDR3nt: TGCAGTGCTTCGGGACAGGGGGCTTTCGATTCACCCCTCCACTTT
j_gene: TRBJ1-6
d_gene: TRBD1
abundance: few
v_gene: TRBV20-1

CDR3aa: CASSEDRASYEQYF
CDR3nt: TGTGCCAGCAGTGAGGACAGGGCGTCCTACGAGCAGTACTTC
j_gene: TRBJ2-7
d_gene: TRBD1
abundance: few
v_gene: TRBV2

CDR3aa: CSVAPAPGLAGGVTDTQYF
CDR3nt: TGCAGTGTCGCGCCGGCACCGGGACTAGCGGGAGGAGTCACAGATACGCAGTATTTT
j_gene: TRBJ2-3
d_gene: TRBD2
abundance: few
v_gene: TRBV20-1

CDR3aa: CASSEVTQETQYF
CDR3nt: TGTGCCAGCAGTGAAGTAACCCAAGAGACCCAGTACTTC
j_gene: TRBJ2-5
d_gene: NA
abundance: many
v_gene: TRBV6-1

CDR3aa: CATSDSRSSTDTQYF
CDR3nt: TGTGCCACCAGTGATTCGAGGAGTAGCACAGATACGCAGTATTTT
j_gene: TRBJ2-3
d_gene: NA
abundance: NA
v_gene: TRBV27

CDR3aa: CAISESDRVLLGTDTQYF
CDR3nt: TGTGCCATCAGTGAGTCAGACAGGGTTTTGTTGGGCACAGATACGCAGTATTTT
j_gene: TRBJ2-3
d_gene: TRBD1
abundance: few
v_gene: TRBV10-3

CDR3aa: CASSLAARAFF
CDR3nt: TGTGCCAGCAGCTTAGCGGCAAGGGCTTTCTTT
j_gene: TRBJ1-1
d_gene: NA
abundance: few
v_gene: TRBV11-1